The table lists the clone carrying this TCR beta chain with many counts. The data originate from a study of Graves' ophthalmopathy and Graves' hyperthyroidism. RNA transcripts provided the template for amplifying TCR beta CDR3 regions. The first-round RT-PCR employed HTBI primers together with the Qiagen OneStep RT-PCR kit. A multiplex PCR was then performed as the second round. TCRdb redid the calling of the multiplex PCR reads with MiXCR, one entry per CDR3 protein. The sample comprises 600,000 to 700,000 distinct CDR3 sequences, about 41% of which are singletons, and more than 3% rests with the top ten. Germline V CDR1 and CDR2: SNHLY, FYNNEI. The V and J ends lost 7 bases and 5 bases, in that order; junction bases with no gene match: 8. CDR3 size: 14 residues. Moderate-to-severe activity, with CAS ≥3, NOSPECS ≥4 and duration under 3 months, characterized the donors with ophthalmopathy.

The TCR sequence derives from an adult man with Graves' ophthalmopathy. V and J are TRBV2 and TRBJ2-5; TRBD2 matches at 9 bases. The specimen was peripheral blood. CDR3 DNA sequence: TGTGCCAGCATTCCCTTTAGCGGGAGTGAGACCCAGTACTTC. It translates to CASIPFSGSETQYF.